This T cell receptor beta chain was recovered during a study of T cells in Graves' hyperthyroidism and ophthalmopathy. With 5 bases clipped from V and 5 bases from J, the junction kept 11 bases outside the gene matches. This CDR3 has 16 amino acids. Germline values: CDR1 SGHVS, CDR2 FQNEAQ. TCR beta CDR3 regions were amplified from RNA. The HTBI primer set served for first-round RT-PCR of the TCR CDR3. TCRdb reprocessed the multiplex PCR reads via MiXCR and lists one record per CDR3 protein. The data hold nearly 750,000 distinct CDR3 sequences, with under 45% observed a single time. This clonotype occurred a few times.

The chain couples TRBV7-8 to TRBJ2-7, with TRBD2 matching over 11 bases. The sample comprised blood. This TCR was sampled from a woman in her forties with Graves' hyperthyroidism. CDR3 loop: CASSQPWTSGSHEQYF. In DNA, the CDR3 is TGTGCCAGCAGCCAACCCTGGACTAGCGGGTCTCACGAGCAGTACTTC.